The clone carrying this T cell receptor beta chain was picked up many times. Its antigen is unknown. This entry comes from a study of T-cell reconstitution after alpha-beta-depleted transplantation in children. General study results and limits: Counts and diversity of T cells one year after transplant came mostly from newly produced T cells. Several hundred graft clones that had expanded were reportedly the source of alpha-beta T cells about two months after transplant. Surviving recipient T cells and intrathymic progenitors accounted for some patients' high TCRbeta diversity at day 60.

Preparation of the TCRbeta library involved a method that used unique molecular identifiers. TCRdb reanalysed the PCR reads using MiXCR and keeps one entry per CDR3 protein. Of around 230,000 distinct CDR3 sequences detected, roughly 15% appear once; the ten largest clones hold just under 45%. The CDR3 spans 13 residues. The germline gives CDR1 SGHAT, CDR2 FQNNGV. The ends were cut back, 1 base at V and 9 bases at J, with 11 bases in the middle. The chain couples TRBV11-2 to TRBJ2-3; D uncertain. Sequences were derived from PBMCs, mostly from graft donor cells, sampled 360 days after TCRalphabeta/CD19-depleted stem cell transplant. The clonotype originates from a male patient aged 2 to 9 who had a stem cell transplant for acute lymphoblastic leukemia, so the T cells may come from the graft donor. The CDR3 DNA reads TGTGCCAGCAGCTTAGCGGCGGCACCAACGCAGTATTTT. It yields the protein CASSLAAAPTQYF.